This is a list of T cell receptor beta chains from one sample in a study of cytomegalovirus exposure and HLA in healthy donors. Some clones are missing from TCRdb's copy, which holds only in-frame ones; the method was immunoSEQ multiplex PCR. The sample holds roughly 170,000 clones, roughly four fifths seen once. Sequencing input: PBMCs. The receptors derive from a man aged 50-60 years in good health and CMV-seronegative. Each CDR3 is given with its conserved first and last residue. D genes are given only for firm matches. Clone size, where shown, is once, few, many, or a class for clones that have expanded.

v_gene: TRBV7-3
j_gene: TRBJ2-1
d_gene: -
abundance: -
CDR3aa: CASSLTRDSYNEQFF
CDR3nt: TGTGCCAGCAGCCTAACACGCGACTCCTACAATGAGCAGTTCTTC

v_gene: TRBV7-8
j_gene: TRBJ2-4
d_gene: TRBD1
abundance: -
CDR3aa: CASRGQGDIQYF
CDR3nt: TGTGCCAGCAGGGGACAGGGGGACATTCAGTACTTC

v_gene: TRBV19
j_gene: TRBJ2-2
d_gene: TRBD1
abundance: -
CDR3aa: CASSFLDRADGELFF
CDR3nt: TGTGCCAGTAGTTTCCTCGACAGGGCCGACGGGGAGCTGTTTTTT

v_gene: TRBV6-5
j_gene: TRBJ2-7
d_gene: -
abundance: few
CDR3aa: CASRKSRGSYEQYF
CDR3nt: TGTGCCAGCAGAAAGAGCAGGGGCTCCTACGAGCAGTACTTC

v_gene: TRBV7-2
j_gene: TRBJ2-5
d_gene: TRBD1
abundance: -
CDR3aa: CASSLETGEETQYF
CDR3nt: TGTGCCAGCAGCTTAGAAACAGGGGAAGAGACCCAGTACTTC

v_gene: TRBV28
j_gene: TRBJ2-3
d_gene: TRBD2
abundance: -
CDR3aa: CASSLAGGPSDMQYF
CDR3nt: TGTGCCAGCAGTCTAGCGGGAGGGCCTTCAGATATGCAGTATTTT

v_gene: TRBV9
j_gene: TRBJ2-5
d_gene: TRBD2
abundance: -
CDR3aa: CASSTGLAGVETQYF
CDR3nt: TGTGCCAGCAGCACAGGACTAGCGGGAGTTGAGACCCAGTACTTC

v_gene: TRBV27
j_gene: TRBJ2-5
d_gene: TRBD1
abundance: -
CDR3aa: CASRGDRPSETQYF
CDR3nt: TGTGCCAGCAGGGGGGACAGGCCATCGGAGACCCAGTACTTC

v_gene: TRBV7-2
j_gene: TRBJ2-3
d_gene: TRBD1
abundance: -
CDR3aa: CASSAQGATSTDTQYF
CDR3nt: TGTGCCAGCAGCGCACAGGGGGCTACGTCCACAGATACGCAGTATTTT

v_gene: TRBV9
j_gene: TRBJ1-3
d_gene: -
abundance: -
CDR3aa: CASSVEGGRRIGNTIYF
CDR3nt: TGTGCCAGCAGCGTAGAGGGAGGGAGAAGGATTGGAAACACCATATATTTT

v_gene: TRBV6-1
j_gene: TRBJ1-2
d_gene: -
abundance: -
CDR3aa: CASKELSGYGYTF
CDR3nt: TGTGCCAGCAAGGAGTTGTCGGGCTATGGCTACACCTTC

v_gene: TRBV7-2
j_gene: TRBJ1-3
d_gene: -
abundance: -
CDR3aa: CASSLSGAGNTIYF
CDR3nt: TGTGCCAGCAGCTTAAGCGGGGCTGGAAACACCATATATTTT

v_gene: TRBV11-2
j_gene: TRBJ1-3
d_gene: -
abundance: -
CDR3aa: CASSLAVLFSGNTIYF
CDR3nt: TGTGCCAGCAGCTTAGCAGTATTGTTTTCTGGAAACACCATATATTTT

v_gene: TRBV27
j_gene: TRBJ1-6
d_gene: -
abundance: once
CDR3aa: CASRQGLIPDSPLHF
CDR3nt: TGTGCCAGCAGACAAGGACTGATCCCAGATTCACCCCTCCACTTT

v_gene: TRBV11-2
j_gene: TRBJ2-1
d_gene: TRBD2
abundance: -
CDR3aa: CASTGGLGNEQFF
CDR3nt: TGTGCCAGCACGGGGGGGCTTGGCAATGAGCAGTTCTTC

v_gene: TRBV7-2
j_gene: TRBJ1-1
d_gene: -
abundance: -
CDR3aa: CASSSRPGEGTEAFF
CDR3nt: TGTGCCAGCAGCTCGAGGCCAGGGGAGGGCACTGAAGCTTTCTTT

v_gene: TRBV6-1
j_gene: TRBJ1-5
d_gene: TRBD1
abundance: few
CDR3aa: CASSGQGGLGQPQHF
CDR3nt: TGTGCCAGCAGTGGACAGGGGGGTCTCGGGCAGCCCCAGCATTTT

v_gene: TRBV28
j_gene: TRBJ2-3
d_gene: -
abundance: once
CDR3aa: CASAGEGGPYF
CDR3nt: TGTGCCAGCGCGGGGGAGGGGGGTCCGTATTTT

v_gene: TRBV28
j_gene: TRBJ2-7
d_gene: -
abundance: -
CDR3aa: CASSREIETYYYEQYF
CDR3nt: TGTGCCAGCAGCCGGGAGATTGAAACATATTACTACGAGCAGTACTTC

v_gene: TRBV7-9
j_gene: TRBJ2-3
d_gene: TRBD2
abundance: -
CDR3aa: CASSLRWLAESTDTQYF
CDR3nt: TGTGCCAGCAGCTTAAGGTGGCTAGCGGAAAGCACAGATACGCAGTATTTT

v_gene: TRBV7-2
j_gene: TRBJ2-5
d_gene: TRBD2
abundance: once
CDR3aa: CASTSSGGWETQYF
CDR3nt: TGTGCCAGCACCTCTAGCGGGGGATGGGAGACCCAGTACTTC

v_gene: TRBV7-2
j_gene: TRBJ1-2
d_gene: TRBD1
abundance: -
CDR3aa: CASSLSGGTGTYGYTF
CDR3nt: TGTGCCAGCAGCCTATCTGGGGGGACAGGGACCTATGGCTACACCTTC

v_gene: TRBV2
j_gene: TRBJ1-5
d_gene: TRBD1
abundance: -
CDR3aa: CASKPGQGAAQPQHF
CDR3nt: TGTGCCAGCAAACCGGGACAGGGGGCTGCTCAGCCCCAGCATTTT

v_gene: TRBV9
j_gene: TRBJ2-5
d_gene: TRBD1
abundance: -
CDR3aa: CASSLPTGRGKETQYF
CDR3nt: TGTGCCAGCAGCTTGCCGACAGGGAGAGGGAAAGAGACCCAGTACTTC

v_gene: TRBV30
j_gene: TRBJ1-6
d_gene: -
abundance: -
CDR3aa: CAWSVREAPLHF
CDR3nt: TGTGCCTGGAGTGTGAGGGAAGCACCCCTCCACTTT

v_gene: TRBV18
j_gene: TRBJ2-2
d_gene: -
abundance: -
CDR3aa: CASSPQVAANTGELFF
CDR3nt: TGTGCCAGCTCACCACAAGTAGCGGCAAACACCGGGGAGCTGTTTTTT

v_gene: TRBV10-2
j_gene: TRBJ1-5
d_gene: -
abundance: -
CDR3aa: CASSEYSGGGNQPQHF
CDR3nt: TGCGCCAGCAGTGAGTACTCGGGGGGAGGCAATCAGCCCCAGCATTTT

v_gene: TRBV10-3
j_gene: TRBJ1-2
d_gene: -
abundance: -
CDR3aa: CAISDGGGNYGYTF
CDR3nt: TGTGCCATCAGTGATGGGGGAGGTAACTATGGCTACACCTTC

v_gene: TRBV7-9
j_gene: TRBJ2-5
d_gene: TRBD1
abundance: -
CDR3aa: CASSLVGTGRETQYF
CDR3nt: TGTGCCAGCAGCTTAGTAGGGACAGGGAGAGAGACCCAGTACTTC

v_gene: TRBV9
j_gene: TRBJ2-2
d_gene: TRBD1
abundance: -
CDR3aa: CASSQTTGRTGELFF
CDR3nt: TGTGCCAGCAGCCAGACGACAGGGCGGACCGGGGAGCTGTTTTTT

v_gene: TRBV9
j_gene: TRBJ2-7
d_gene: TRBD1
abundance: -
CDR3aa: CALQGSEQYF
CDR3nt: TGTGCCCTACAGGGGAGCGAGCAGTACTTC

v_gene: TRBV6-5
j_gene: TRBJ2-1
d_gene: -
abundance: -
CDR3aa: CASSYAAVVTYNEQFF
CDR3nt: TGTGCCAGCAGTTACGCGGCAGTAGTAACCTACAATGAGCAGTTCTTC

v_gene: TRBV4-3
j_gene: TRBJ2-7
d_gene: -
abundance: -
CDR3aa: CASSRRVYEQYF
CDR3nt: TGCGCCAGCAGCCGCAGGGTCTACGAGCAGTACTTC

v_gene: TRBV7-6
j_gene: TRBJ2-7
d_gene: TRBD2
abundance: -
CDR3aa: CASSLGLAGNYEQYF
CDR3nt: TGTGCCAGCAGCTTAGGCCTAGCGGGGAACTACGAGCAGTACTTC

v_gene: TRBV4-1
j_gene: TRBJ2-1
d_gene: TRBD2
abundance: -
CDR3aa: CASSQVGGGADNEQFF
CDR3nt: TGCGCCAGCAGCCAAGTTGGCGGGGGGGCCGACAATGAGCAGTTCTTC

v_gene: TRBV5-6
j_gene: TRBJ1-5
d_gene: -
abundance: -
CDR3aa: CASSLARAGESNQPQHF
CDR3nt: TGTGCCAGCAGCTTGGCTAGAGCAGGGGAAAGCAATCAGCCCCAGCATTTT

v_gene: TRBV6-1
j_gene: TRBJ2-3
d_gene: -
abundance: -
CDR3aa: CASSESGRQDTQYF
CDR3nt: TGTGCCAGCAGTGAATCTGGTAGACAAGATACGCAGTATTTT

v_gene: TRBV6-5
j_gene: TRBJ1-1
d_gene: -
abundance: -
CDR3aa: CASSYKFQGKAGAAFF
CDR3nt: TGTGCCAGCAGTTATAAGTTTCAGGGTAAGGCTGGCGCGGCTTTCTTT

v_gene: TRBV14
j_gene: TRBJ2-1
d_gene: TRBD2
abundance: once
CDR3aa: CASSQRTSSYNEQFF
CDR3nt: TGTGCCAGCAGCCAGCGGACTAGCTCCTACAATGAGCAGTTCTTC

v_gene: TRBV7-2
j_gene: TRBJ2-7
d_gene: -
abundance: -
CDR3aa: CASSGAGLREQYF
CDR3nt: TGTGCCAGCAGCGGGGCGGGGCTTCGCGAGCAGTACTTC

v_gene: TRBV10-1
j_gene: TRBJ1-5
d_gene: -
abundance: -
CDR3aa: CASSEPEVPLKLYSNQPQHF
CDR3nt: TGCGCCAGCAGTGAGCCTGAGGTCCCCCTAAAACTGTATAGCAATCAGCCCCAGCATTTT